Below, 19 T cell receptor beta chains from the same sample are listed, as sequenced in a study of human T cells and chemical hapten exposure. TCRdb re-called the RACE reads through MiXCR, storing one row per CDR3 protein. This sample carries approximately 72,000 distinct CDR3 sequences, 11% of them seen once, and the ten largest clones take roughly 1.4%. Time point denoted: patch test 3, about 24 weeks after DPC sensitization. Treatment denoted: therapeutic diphenylcyclopropenone sensitization with weekly scalp DPC. The sample in question was whole blood, obtained in connection with sensitization to the hapten diphenylcyclopropenone (DPC). All receptors come from a woman aged 50 to 65 with alopecia areata. Some clones in this sample may be carry-over from other donors' samples.

This clonotype has a handful of counts. The chain links TRBV5-1 to TRBJ2-4; perhaps TRBD1 as D (6 bases). V was trimmed by 3 bases and J by 1 base, leaving 11 bases between them. Germline V gene lookup returns CDR1 SGHRS and CDR2 YFSETQ. This CDR3 is 15 amino acids long. The CDR3 is CASSSAGAAKNIQYF. DNA for the CDR3: TGCGCCAGCAGCTCAGCAGGGGCGGCCAAAAACATTCAGTACTTC.

This clonotype was seen ten or more times. The chain couples TRBV6-6 to TRBJ2-1; D remains ambiguous. The CDR3 runs to 13 residues. The ends were cut back, 7 bases at V and 9 bases at J, with 16 bases in the middle. CDR1 is MNHNY and CDR2 is SVGAGI in the germline V gene (reference sequence). The CDR3 DNA sequence: TGTGCCAGCACCTCGTTGCTAGATGGTGAGCAGTTCTTC. It codes for CASTSLLDGEQFF.

This clonotype has at least ten counts. The V gene is TRBV29-1, the J gene TRBJ2-5, with 9 positions matching TRBD1. Unmatched junction bases numbered 5, after V lost 2 bases and J lost 7 bases. Per germline, CDR1 SQVTM and CDR2 ANQGSEA. The CDR3 contains 13 residues. CDR3 coding DNA: TGCAGCGTTGAATTGGGGACAGGGAGGACCCAGTACTTC. Amino acid sequence: CSVELGTGRTQYF.

Many counts were recorded for this clonotype. The J gene is TRBJ2-4, the V gene TRBV20-1; D is unclear. The CDR3 is 14 amino acids. Germline lookup yields CDR1 DFQATT and CDR2 SNEGSKA (reference sequence). Between the trimmed V and J ends, which lost 3 bases and 2 bases, there was a span of 11 bases. The CDR3 bases are TGCAGTGCTAGGATGGCGCCCCCCAAAAACATTCAGTACTTC. This sequence encodes CSARMAPPKNIQYF.

This chain connects TRBV28 to TRBJ1-4; TRBD1 agrees at 7 bases. The CDR3 length is 14 residues. Germline V gene sequence: CDR1 MDHEN, CDR2 SYDVKM. The V and J ends lost 4 bases and 5 bases, in that order; junction bases with no gene match: 4. DNA for the CDR3: TGTGCCAGCAGTTCCGGGACAGTGAATGAAAAACTGTTTTTT. It yields the protein CASSSGTVNEKLFF.

This clonotype has just a few counts. The chain has TRBV19 and TRBJ1-5; no reliable D call. The CDR3 has 13 residues. V was pared by 1 base and J by 5 bases, with 6 bases between. Germline V lookup: CDR1 LNHDA, CDR2 SQIVND (reference sequence). This CDR3 reads CASSIAFDQPQHF. The DNA for the CDR3 is TGTGCCAGTAGTATAGCCTTCGATCAGCCCCAGCATTTT.

The genes are TRBV9 and TRBJ2-1; no firm D call. This CDR3 comprises 15 residues. Germline V gives CDR1 SGDLS, CDR2 YYNGEE. Trimming shortened V by 4 bases and J by 10 bases, and 21 bases separated the two germline ends. DNA of the CDR3: TGTGCCAGCAGCCCCGGATCCGCCCTTCAAGCGGAGCAGTTCTTC. Protein product: CASSPGSALQAEQFF. The whole variable domain, remainder taken from reference TRBV9 and TRBJ2-1, is DSGVTQTPKHLITATGQRVTLRCSPRSGDLSVYWYQQSLDQGLQFLIQYYNGEERAKGNILERFSAQQFPDLHSELNLSSLELGDSALYFCASSPGSALQAEQFFGPGTRLTVL.

This chain joins TRBV18 and TRBJ2-5, with 8 nucleotides matching TRBD1. The V gene end was trimmed by 4 bases and the J gene end by 1 base; junction bases not matched to a gene: 17. Germline V CDR1 and CDR2: KGHSH, LQKENI. The CDR3 consists of 19 residues. CDR3 sequence (DNA): TGTGCCAGCTCACAGTCTCCCGGGACAGGTAGAGGGATCCAAGAGACCCAGTACTTC. The encoded protein is CASSQSPGTGRGIQETQYF.

This clonotype was detected ten times or more. The gene calls are TRBV18 and TRBJ1-2; no reliable D call. The CDR3 has 15 amino acids. The V end was cut by 2 bases, the J end by 7 bases, with 17 bases between. The germline gives CDR1 KGHSH, CDR2 LQKENI. CDR3 region: CASSPGRQSMRGYTF. CDR3 sequence (DNA): TGTGCCAGCTCACCAGGTCGTCAATCTATGCGTGGCTACACCTTC.

Concerning this clonotype itself: Possible read error: a much larger clone is one base away. The V and J genes are TRBV24-1 and TRBJ2-3; 7 nucleotides line up with TRBD2. This CDR3 has 15 residues. Trimming removed 2 bases from V and 2 bases from J; junction bases left unmatched: 3. The V gene's germline CDR1 is KGHDR and CDR2 SFDVKD. For the CDR3, the DNA is TGTGCCACCAGTGATTGGCGGGAGCACACAGATACGCAGTATTTT. Its protein is CATSDWREHTDTQYF.

This clonotype was counted between two and nine times. The V and J genes are TRBV7-9 and TRBJ2-1; 9 bases agree with TRBD2. The CDR3 extends over 16 amino acids. In germline, CDR1 is SEHNR, CDR2 FQNEAQ (reference sequence). With V trimmed by 5 bases and J by 0 bases, 5 bases remained unmatched. CDR3 coding DNA: TGTGCCAGCAGCCTCCGGACTAGCGCCTCCTACAATGAGCAGTTCTTC. This gives the protein CASSLRTSASYNEQFF.

This clonotype was seen repeatedly, ten times or more. The chain has TRBV9 and TRBJ2-1, with D tentatively TRBD2 (6 bases). Germline assignment: CDR1 SGDLS and CDR2 YYNGEE. The V end lost 10 bases, the J end lost 2 bases, and 19 bases lay between the germline ends. CDR3 length: 15 residues. CDR3 protein: CASAPTGSPYNEQFF. CDR3 nucleotides: TGTGCCTCAGCCCCAACCGGGAGCCCCTACAATGAGCAGTTCTTC.

This clonotype has a handful of counts. This CDR3 is CASSEETGGVEGYTF. CDR3 in DNA: TGTGCCAGCAGTGAAGAGACAGGGGGCGTAGAGGGCTACACCTTC. The chain recombines TRBV6-1 with TRBJ1-2; TRBD1 aligns across 10 bases. This CDR3 spans 15 amino acids. Trimming at V came to 1 base and at J to 8 bases, leaving 7 bases not matched to a gene. Germline V CDR1 and CDR2: MNHNS, SASEGT.

V and J are TRBV5-1 and TRBJ1-6, with D perhaps TRBD1 (6 bases). The germline V gene encodes CDR1 SGHRS and CDR2 YFSETQ. Trimming stripped 4 bases from V and 9 bases from J, with 17 bases between. The CDR3 totals 15 residues. The CDR3 nucleotides read TGCGCCAGCAGCGGGGGCTCCTGGCAGGGTTCACCCCTCCACTTT. Translated, it gives CASSGGSWQGSPLHF.

This clonotype was counted a few times. The CDR3: CASSRNGYTF. The CDR3 DNA reads as TGCGCCAGCAGCCGCAATGGCTACACCTTC. This sequence joins TRBV5-1 and TRBJ1-2; no clear D gene. The V end was cut by 4 bases, the J end by 6 bases, with 4 bases between. The CDR3 runs 10 residues. Germline V CDR1 and CDR2: SGHRS, YFSETQ.

This chain joins TRBV29-1 and TRBJ2-4, with 9 positions matching TRBD1. Trimming removed 7 bases from V and 7 bases from J; junction bases left unmatched: 8. This CDR3 is 13 amino acids long. CDR1 is SQVTM and CDR2 is ANQGSEA in the germline V gene. CDR3 residues: CSALMDRGNIQYF. The CDR3 nucleotides read TGCAGCGCCTTGATGGACAGGGGCAACATTCAGTACTTC.

This clonotype was observed a few times. The J gene is TRBJ2-7, the V gene TRBV4-2; 11 bases line up with TRBD2. The CDR3 runs to 20 residues. Germline V gene lookup returns CDR1 LGHNA and CDR2 YNFKEQ. V dropped 0 bases and J dropped 3; count of bases not matched to a gene: 16. CDR3 loop: CASSQEIVVAGGPTGYEQYF. The CDR3 DNA reads as TGTGCCAGCAGCCAAGAGATAGTGGTAGCGGGAGGGCCTACAGGCTACGAGCAGTACTTC.

This clonotype showed up just a few times. This chain connects TRBV18 to TRBJ2-4, with a weak D call TRBD2 (5 bases). The CDR3 extends over 16 amino acids. From germline, CDR1 is KGHSH and CDR2 LQKENI. The germline V and J ends were trimmed by 3 bases and 1 base, with 13 bases remaining between them. CDR3 nucleotides: TGTGCCAGCTCACCGGAGGTTCCGAGCGCCAAAAACATTCAGTACTTC. Residues: CASSPEVPSAKNIQYF.

This chain uses TRBV24-1 with TRBJ1-5; D is undetermined. CDR1 and CDR2 (germline): KGHDR, SFDVKD. CDR3 length equals 12 residues. The V end lost 3 bases, the J end lost 5 bases, and 4 bases lay between the germline ends. The CDR3 DNA sequence: TGTGCCACCAGTGATATGTATCAGCCCCAGCATTTT. Translation: CATSDMYQPQHF.